Below, 12 T cell receptor beta chains from the same sample are listed, as sequenced in a study of T cell repertoires in cytomegalovirus infection. Each CDR3 protein gets one entry after TCRdb re-called the reads with MiXCR. The data contain about 69,000 distinct CDR3 sequences, more than 25% of them singletons. Their recognized antigens are unknown. Material: CD8+ T cells from cultured PBMCs, obtained from culture after CMV antigen stimulation. The receptors here all came from a human donor in good health (CMV status not recorded). Some clones in this sample may be carry-over from other donors' samples.

The V gene is TRBV30, the J gene TRBJ2-1, with TRBD2 identical over 7 bases. The J segment lost 3 bases and the V segment lost 0 bases, leaving 8 bases of the junction unmatched. The CDR3 has 16 residues. Germline V lookup: CDR1 GTSNPN, CDR2 SVGIG (reference sequence). CDR3 in amino acids: CAWSVPHTGGYNEQFF. The CDR3 DNA reads as TGTGCCTGGAGTGTTCCTCACACGGGAGGCTACAATGAGCAGTTCTTC.

This clonotype was seen a handful of times. The CDR3 region is CSARGGTGDTEAFF. In nucleotides, the CDR3 is TGCAGTGCTAGAGGCGGGACAGGGGACACTGAAGCTTTCTTT. This chain uses TRBV20-1 with TRBJ1-1, with 10 bases lining up with TRBD1. The CDR3 is 14 residues long. The V and J ends lost 1 base and 3 bases, in that order; junction bases with no gene match: 2. Per the germline V gene, CDR1 is DFQATT and CDR2 is SNEGSKA (reference sequence).

A few counts support this clonotype. The chain is built from TRBV20-1 and TRBJ2-5; tentatively, D is TRBD2 (6 bases). Germline CDR1 is DFQATT and CDR2 is SNEGSKA (reference sequence). V was cut by 2 bases and J by 5 bases, with 15 bases left in between. The CDR3 consists of 14 residues. CDR3 sequence: CSARPRELPETQYF. CDR3 DNA: TGCAGTGCTAGACCCCGGGAGTTACCCGAGACCCAGTACTTC.

This clonotype was counted ten times or more. This chain links TRBV6-2 or TRBV6-3 with TRBJ2-1; 7 nucleotides line up with TRBD1. J was trimmed by 8 bases and V by 2 bases; bases with no gene match: 6. This CDR3 region has 14 residues. Germline loops: CDR1 MNHEY, CDR2 SVGEGT. In nucleotides, the CDR3 is TGTGCCAGCAGTTACGAGACAGGGAGCCATGAGCAGTTCTTC. Amino acids: CASSYETGSHEQFF.

V is TRBV27 and J is TRBJ2-6, with D possibly being TRBD2 (6 bases). CDR1 and CDR2 (germline): MNHEY, SMNVEV (reference sequence). V was pared by 0 bases and J by 0 bases, with 6 bases between. This CDR3 comprises 16 residues. Here the CDR3 reads CASSLSGLSGANVLTF. The CDR3 bases are TGTGCCAGCAGTTTATCGGGACTCTCTGGGGCCAACGTCCTGACTTTC. Based on the CDR3 plus reference TRBV27 and TRBJ2-6, the full variable domain is EAQVTQNPRYLITVTGKKLTVTCSQNMNHEYMSWYRQDPGLGLRQIYYSMNVEVTDKGDVPEGYKVSRKEKRNFPLILESPSPNQTSLYFCASSLSGLSGANVLTFGAGSRLTVL.

V and J are TRBV6-2 or TRBV6-3 and TRBJ2-7, with 9 bases lining up with TRBD1. Germline lookup yields CDR1 MNHEY and CDR2 SVGEGT. Unmatched junction bases numbered 1, after V lost 4 bases and J lost 0 bases. This CDR3 has 14 residues. The CDR3 DNA reads TGTGCCAGCAGTTGGGACAGGGACTCCTACGAGCAGTACTTC. The encoded protein is CASSWDRDSYEQYF.

This clonotype occurred a few times. V and J are TRBV23-1 and TRBJ2-5; D is unclear. TRBV23-1 falls under the ORF class, with uncertain function. V dropped 4 bases and J dropped 2 bases, with 11 bases sitting between them. The CDR3 has 14 residues. Here the CDR3 reads CASSLTRTQETQYF. The CDR3, as DNA: TGCGCCAGCAGTCTAACGCGAACGCAAGAGACCCAGTACTTC.

The V call is TRBV7-9, the J call TRBJ1-4; no clear D gene. V was trimmed by 1 base and J by 7 bases, leaving 7 bases between them. Looked up from germline, CDR1 is SEHNR and CDR2 is FQNEAQ (reference sequence). This CDR3 region has 13 residues. The CDR3 loop is CASSLGPGEKLFF. CDR3 DNA sequence: TGTGCCAGCAGCTTAGGCCCCGGTGAAAAACTGTTTTTT.

This clonotype was counted a few times. J is TRBJ2-7 and V is TRBV5-1; D may be TRBD2 (5 bases). The CDR3 is 16 residues long. Germline V gene data show CDR1 as SGHRS and CDR2 as YFSETQ. Trimming shortened V by 5 bases and J by 4 bases, and 22 bases separated the two germline ends. In DNA form, the CDR3 reads TGCGCCAGCAGACAACGATCCGGGATGGAGCTTTACGAGCAGTACTTC. Its protein is CASRQRSGMELYEQYF. Full variable domain (missing parts from reference TRBV5-1 and TRBJ2-7): KAGVTQTPRYLIKTRGQQVTLSCSPISGHRSVSWYQQTPGQGLQFLFEYFSETQRNKGNFPGRFSGRQFSNSRSEMNVSTLELGDSALYLCASRQRSGMELYEQYFGPGTRLTVT.

The rearrangement joins TRBV12-3 or TRBV12-4 to TRBJ2-3; D uncertain. V was pared by 0 bases and J by 6 bases, with 13 bases between. CDR3 length: 15 amino acids. The chain's CDR3 is CASSLASRSLDTQYF. Here the CDR3 DNA reads TGTGCCAGCAGTTTAGCTAGCCGGTCTTTGGATACGCAGTATTTT.

The CDR3 bases are TGTGCCTGGAGTGGACTGAACAATGAGCAGTTCTTC. The encoded protein is CAWSGLNNEQFF. The chain is built from TRBV30 and TRBJ2-1, with D hard to call. The V end lost 1 base, the J end lost 5 bases, and 6 bases lay between the germline ends. This CDR3 is built from 12 residues. CDR1 is GTSNPN and CDR2 is SVGIG in the germline V gene (reference sequence).

This clonotype turned up a few times. The rearrangement uses TRBV27 and TRBJ1-5, with 11 positions matching TRBD1. Trimming cost V 5 bases and J 9 bases; bases outside gene matches: 6. Germline CDR1 and CDR2: MNHEY and SMNVEV (reference sequence). The CDR3 is 14 residues long. CDR3 sequence: CASSVGQGGMPQHF. The CDR3 nucleotides are TGTGCCAGCAGTGTGGGACAGGGGGGAATGCCCCAGCATTTT.